This T cell receptor beta chain was obtained from a study of T cell changes during pregnancy in multiple sclerosis. The trim removed 4 bases at V and 5 bases at J, leaving 14 bases unmatched. Germline CDR1 and CDR2: PRHDT and FYEKMQ (reference sequence). This CDR3 has 17 amino acids. Sequencing was performed with immunoSEQ multiplex PCR; in TCRdb, only in-frame clones are kept and a portion is missing. The repertoire holds about 130,000 clones, with 95% to 98% as singletons. This receptor was identified in a female donor with multiple sclerosis, enrolled in a pregnancy study. The specimen comprised peripheral blood, sampled after pregnancy. J is TRBJ2-5 and V is TRBV13; 9 bases line up with TRBD2. CDR3 amino acids: CASSWVSSGSWRETQYF. The CDR3 coding sequence is TGTGCCAGCAGCTGGGTCAGTAGCGGGAGTTGGCGGGAGACCCAGTACTTC.